This TCR beta chain appears in the sequencing data of a study of blood T cell repertoires in COVID-19. The method was immunoSEQ multiplex PCR; TCRdb's version includes in-frame clones alone and lacks a portion of them. The sample consists of about 130,000 clones, about 85% of them appearing once. The CDR3 sequence is 12 residues long. The germline V gene has CDR1 GTSNPN and CDR2 SVGIG (reference sequence). V shed 8 bases and J shed 0 bases, with 11 bases lying between them. Seattle's cohort entered during active infection and was followed longitudinally. Sequencing was done on a sample of peripheral blood. This chain connects TRBV30 to TRBJ2-7, with D maybe TRBD1 (5 bases). The receptor's source is a woman aged 70-85 years with COVID-19, enrolled during active disease. In DNA, the CDR3 is TGTGCCGTTGACACAGGCTCCTACGAGCAGTACTTC. Translated, it gives CAVDTGSYEQYF.